Presented here are 27 T cell receptor beta chains from one specimen sequenced in a study of T cell repertoires in cytomegalovirus infection. TCRdb ran MiXCR on the reads and lists one entry per CDR3 protein. The sample carries around 320,000 distinct CDR3 sequences, around a tenth recorded once. Sequencing used PBMCs. Receptors were obtained from a human donor in good health (CMV status not recorded). Some clones in this sample may be carry-over from other donors' samples.

V and J are TRBV6-1 and TRBJ2-1; 7 nucleotides line up with TRBD2. Germline assignment: CDR1 MNHNS and CDR2 SASEGT. The CDR3 is 15 amino acids. J lost 10 bases, V lost 5 bases, and 14 bases had no gene match. CDR3 amino acids: CASSYREAVGVEQFF. For the CDR3, the DNA is TGTGCCAGCAGTTACCGGGAGGCGGTTGGAGTAGAGCAGTTCTTC.

The chain carries TRBV2 and TRBJ2-1; 9 bases agree with TRBD2. The CDR3 runs 14 residues. Germline CDR1 is SNHLY and CDR2 is FYNNEI. V lost 6 bases and J lost 4; bases outside the gene matches: 4. CDR3 DNA: TGTGCCAGCAGGGTAGCGGGGGCGTACAATGAGCAGTTCTTC. This sequence encodes CASRVAGAYNEQFF. The variable domain in full, with the rest retrieved from reference TRBV2 and TRBJ2-1, is EPEVTQTPSHQVTQMGQEVILRCVPISNHLYFYWYRQILGQKVEFLVSFYNNEISEKSEIFDDQFSVERPDGSNFTLKIRSTKLEDSAMYFCASRVAGAYNEQFFGPGTRLTVL.

This clonotype has a handful of counts. V usage is TRBV28 and J usage is TRBJ2-3; D is unclear. The ends were cut back, 4 bases at V and 10 bases at J, with 12 bases in the middle. This CDR3 has 12 residues. Germline assignment: CDR1 MDHEN and CDR2 SYDVKM. CDR3 residues: CASSSLSVAQYF. In DNA, the CDR3 is TGTGCCAGCAGTTCTCTGTCTGTTGCGCAGTATTTT.

This clonotype was counted a few times. V is TRBV27 and J is TRBJ2-1, with D perhaps TRBD1 (6 bases). V lost 10 bases and J 0 bases, leaving 13 bases between the germline ends. The CDR3 totals 14 residues. Germline CDR1 is MNHEY and CDR2 is SMNVEV (reference sequence). CDR3 region: CATSRGPSYNEQFF. In DNA form, the CDR3 reads TGTGCCACCTCCAGGGGTCCCTCCTACAATGAGCAGTTCTTC.

The chain has TRBV20-1 and TRBJ2-6; 10 nucleotides agree with TRBD1. With V trimmed by 4 bases and J by 3 bases, 6 bases remained unmatched. Germline lookup yields CDR1 DFQATT and CDR2 SNEGSKA (reference sequence). The CDR3 contains 16 residues. CDR3 DNA: TGCAGTGCTACAAGACAGGGGGCTATTGGGGCCAACGTCCTGACTTTC. It specifies CSATRQGAIGANVLTF.

This clonotype was counted many times. The J gene is TRBJ2-5, the V gene TRBV7-2; D is perhaps TRBD2 (5 bases). Germline values: CDR1 SGHTA, CDR2 FQGNSA. V gave up 1 base and J gave up 2 bases, with 8 bases separating them. This CDR3 region has 14 residues. The CDR3 nucleotides are TGTGCCAGCAGCTTAGTAAGGACTCAAGAGACCCAGTACTTC. It specifies CASSLVRTQETQYF.

This clonotype was observed many times. The chain has TRBV2 and TRBJ2-7; D is undetermined. The CDR3 covers 14 residues. Trimming pared 4 bases from V and 1 base from J, leaving 11 bases between. Germline assignment: CDR1 SNHLY and CDR2 FYNNEI. CDR3 residues: CASSATLYSYEQYF. In nucleotides, the CDR3 is TGTGCCAGCAGTGCGACGCTGTATTCCTACGAGCAGTACTTC.

There are many counts of this clonotype. The chain is built from TRBV25-1 and TRBJ2-3; 8 bases are a match to TRBD2. The ends lost 0 bases at V and 4 bases at J; junction bases unmatched: 6. CDR1 is MGHDK and CDR2 is SYGVNS in the germline V gene. The CDR3 length is 16 residues. The CDR3 region is CASSEYYGGAADTQYF. The CDR3 DNA reads TGTGCCAGCAGTGAATATTACGGGGGGGCAGCAGATACGCAGTATTTT.

The chain carries TRBV27 and TRBJ1-6; unclear D gene. From germline, CDR1 is MNHEY and CDR2 SMNVEV (reference sequence). This CDR3 has 13 amino acids. Trimming left V 11 bases short and J 6 bases short, with 14 bases between. The CDR3 loop reads CAHGPKPNSPLHF. The CDR3 DNA reads TGTGCCCATGGGCCTAAACCTAATTCACCCCTCCACTTT.

This clonotype was recorded many times. The J gene is TRBJ2-3, the V gene TRBV7-2; TRBD2 aligns across 7 bases. Trimming removed 5 bases from V and 7 bases from J; junction bases left unmatched: 15. This CDR3 is built from 16 residues. The germline V gene has CDR1 SGHTA and CDR2 FQGNSA. Here the CDR3 DNA reads TGTGCCAGCAGCCGGGCTGGGGGGGGGGACTTAAATACGCAGTATTTT. Its protein product is CASSRAGGGDLNTQYF. Full variable domain (rest looked up from reference TRBV7-2 and TRBJ2-3): GAGVSQSPSNKVTEKGKDVELRCDPISGHTALYWYRQSLGQGLEFLIYFQGNSAPDKSGLPSDRFSAERTGGSVSTLTIQRTQQEDSAVYLCASSRAGGGDLNTQYFGPGTRLTVL.

There are a few counts of this clonotype. The chain's CDR3 is CASTGEAASREQYF. In DNA, the CDR3 is TGTGCCAGCACCGGGGAAGCTGCATCTCGCGAGCAGTACTTC. The rearrangement links TRBV7-2 to TRBJ2-7, with D perhaps TRBD2 (5 bases). The germline gives CDR1 SGHTA, CDR2 FQGNSA. CDR3 length: 14 residues. Trimming stripped 7 bases from V and 6 bases from J, with 19 bases between.

As regards this clonotype: One base away lies a much larger clone, so this may be a sequencing read error. This chain connects TRBV7-2 to TRBJ1-1, with unresolved D. There are 15 residues in the CDR3. CDR1 is SGHTA and CDR2 is FQGNSA in the germline V gene. CDR3 bases: TGTGCCAGCAGACTAGAGGTCAGGATGAACACTGTAGCTTTCTTT. Amino acid sequence: CASRLEVRMNTVAFF.

This rearrangement joins TRBV7-9 to TRBJ2-5; D is uncertain. The CDR3 length is 12 residues. Trimming took 5 bases from V and 5 from J, leaving 9 bases between them. Germline CDR1 is SEHNR and CDR2 is FQNEAQ (reference sequence). CDR3 sequence: CASSPVGETQYF. CDR3 nucleotides: TGTGCCAGCAGCCCGGTCGGGGAGACCCAGTACTTC.

This clonotype was seen more than once but under ten times. This rearrangement joins TRBV28 to TRBJ2-7, with D possibly called TRBD1 or TRBD2 (6 bases each). Germline values: CDR1 MDHEN, CDR2 SYDVKM. Trimming cost V 7 bases and J 1 base, with 14 bases left between them. CDR3 length: 14 amino acids. This CDR3 reads CASINRGRSYEQYF. In DNA, the CDR3 is TGTGCCAGCATAAACCGGGGGCGGTCCTACGAGCAGTACTTC.

Only a few counts were recorded for this clonotype. The chain carries TRBV11-2 and TRBJ2-3, with D unresolved. The CDR3 runs to 17 residues. The V and J ends lost 4 bases and 0 bases respectively, with 17 bases between them. Germline V gives CDR1 SGHAT, CDR2 FQNNGV. CDR3 residues: CASSSPASPSSTDTQYF. The CDR3 nucleotides are TGTGCCAGCAGCTCGCCGGCCTCCCCTTCGAGCACAGATACGCAGTATTTT. Full variable domain (remainder filled in from reference TRBV11-2 and TRBJ2-3): EAGVAQSPRYKIIEKRQSVAFWCNPISGHATLYWYQQILGQGPKLLIQFQNNGVVDDSQLPKDRFSAERLKGVDSTLKIQPAKLEDSAVYLCASSSPASPSSTDTQYFGPGTRLTVL.

V usage is TRBV7-2 and J usage is TRBJ1-1, with 7 bases fitting TRBD1. Germline CDR1 reads SGHTA; CDR2 reads FQGNSA. The CDR3 loop spans 15 amino acids. With V trimmed by 8 bases and J by 0 bases, 9 bases remained unmatched. CDR3 DNA: TGTGCCAGCTTGCGGGACAGCATTATGAACACTGAAGCTTTCTTT. Its translation: CASLRDSIMNTEAFF.

This clonotype was picked up many times. The chain has TRBV7-2 and TRBJ2-5, with 11 bases lining up with TRBD2. Unmatched junction bases numbered 7, after V lost 5 bases and J lost 5 bases. The CDR3 is made up of 15 amino acids. CDR1 and CDR2 (germline): SGHTA, FQGNSA. The CDR3 reads CASSPSGGRPETQYF. CDR3 in DNA: TGTGCCAGCAGCCCTAGCGGGGGGCGGCCCGAGACCCAGTACTTC.

This chain links TRBV7-3 with TRBJ2-2; 8 bases map to TRBD2. CDR1 and CDR2 from the germline V gene are SGHTA and FQGTGA. V trimming: 3 bases; J trimming: 1 base; junction bases outside the gene matches: 1. CDR3 size: 15 residues. The CDR3 DNA reads as TGTGCCAGCAGCTTGACTAGCGTGAACACCGGGGAGCTGTTTTTT. It specifies CASSLTSVNTGELFF.

This clonotype was observed a few times. The chain carries TRBV6-2 or TRBV6-3 and TRBJ2-1; 10 nucleotides align to TRBD2. The CDR3 loop spans 17 amino acids. V lost 5 bases to trimming and J lost 0 bases; unmatched junction nucleotides: 7. Per germline, CDR1 MNHEY and CDR2 SVGEGT. CDR3 coding DNA: TGTGCCAGCAGTCGTCCTACTAGCGGGACCTCCTACAATGAGCAGTTCTTC. It is translated as CASSRPTSGTSYNEQFF.

This clonotype came up a few times. This sequence joins TRBV10-3 and TRBJ2-1; D is undetermined. The CDR3 covers 12 residues. Germline V gene data show CDR1 as ENHRY and CDR2 as SYGVKD. Trimming removed 2 bases at V and 3 bases at J, with 2 bases between. The CDR3 sequence is CAISEGYNEQFF. The CDR3 DNA follows: TGTGCCATCAGTGAGGGCTACAATGAGCAGTTCTTC.

This clonotype was found a few times. The J gene is TRBJ2-2, the V gene TRBV7-8; 10 bases align to TRBD2. The CDR3 sequence is 16 residues long. After removal of 2 bases from V and 1 base from J, the junction contained 1 base not matched to a gene. Germline lookup yields CDR1 SGHVS and CDR2 FQNEAQ. CDR3: CASSLRLAGNTGELFF. CDR3 DNA sequence: TGTGCCAGCAGCTTAAGACTAGCGGGGAACACCGGGGAGCTGTTTTTT.

This chain joins TRBV11-2 and TRBJ2-7, with 9 nucleotides matching TRBD2. The germline gives CDR1 SGHAT, CDR2 FQNNGV. V dropped 5 bases and J dropped 3; count of bases not matched to a gene: 2. This CDR3 has 13 amino acids. CDR3 DNA sequence: TGTGCCAGCAGCCCTAGCGGGGTCTACGAGCAGTACTTC. It encodes CASSPSGVYEQYF. The full variable domain, with the rest looked up from reference TRBV11-2 and TRBJ2-7, is EAGVAQSPRYKIIEKRQSVAFWCNPISGHATLYWYQQILGQGPKLLIQFQNNGVVDDSQLPKDRFSAERLKGVDSTLKIQPAKLEDSAVYLCASSPSGVYEQYFGPGTRLTVT.

A few counts support this clonotype. The chain has TRBV5-6 and TRBJ1-2; a possible D gene is TRBD1 (5 bases). Germline V gene lookup returns CDR1 SGHDT and CDR2 YYEEEE. This CDR3 has 14 amino acids. Deletions cut 1 base from V and 6 bases from J, with 13 bases between. CDR3 nucleotide sequence: TGTGCCAGCAGCTTGACAGGACCCAAAGATGGCTACACCTTC. It encodes CASSLTGPKDGYTF.

This clonotype was recorded a few times. This sequence joins TRBV15 and TRBJ2-3; D may be TRBD1 or TRBD2 (5 bases each). Per germline, CDR1 LNHNV and CDR2 YYDKDF (reference sequence). This CDR3 contains 16 residues. Deletions cut 6 bases from V and 0 bases from J, with 16 bases between. The CDR3 DNA follows: TGTGCCACCAGGAGTCCGGGACGACCAAGCACAGATACGCAGTATTTT. It specifies CATRSPGRPSTDTQYF.

In this sample, this clonotype turned up many times. J is TRBJ2-7 and V is TRBV4-3; 10 positions match TRBD1. The CDR3 has 16 amino acids. The ends lost 3 bases at V and 3 bases at J; junction bases unmatched: 8. Germline CDR1 and CDR2: LGHNA and YSLEER. The CDR3 sequence is CASSQGSRDRGYEQYF. Here the CDR3 DNA reads TGCGCCAGCAGCCAGGGGTCCCGGGACAGGGGCTACGAGCAGTACTTC.

The chain links TRBV19 to TRBJ2-3; no reliable D call. Per the germline V gene, CDR1 is LNHDA and CDR2 is SQIVND (reference sequence). V lost 10 bases to trimming and J lost 0 bases, with 11 bases between them. The CDR3 covers 13 residues. For the CDR3, the DNA is TGTGCCAAAACGCAAAGGAGCACAGATACGCAGTATTTT. The encoded protein is CAKTQRSTDTQYF.

This clonotype was seen a few times. This sequence joins TRBV5-3 and TRBJ2-3; D gene unclear. TRBV5-3 is identified as an open reading frame with a role that is uncertain. Trimming removed 8 bases at V and 6 bases at J, with 19 bases between. The CDR3 is 14 amino acids. The CDR3 is CASSPWRLDDTQYF. CDR3 coding DNA: TGTGCCAGCAGCCCCTGGCGGCTGGACGATACGCAGTATTTT.